This T cell receptor beta chain emerged from a study of cytomegalovirus exposure and HLA in healthy donors. Study at large: Among the 400 or so donors who were genotyped, about 80% fell in the genetic ancestry cluster that is associated with self-reported Caucasian donors. Study-wide findings and caveats: Per a prior analysis, the majority of TCR beta V segments were productive roughly 87% or roughly 30% of the time. Most likely, a cluster of highly shared sequence variants arose as a sequencing artifact. Most sequenced TCRs were rare (though some public TCRs occurred in many donors).

Trimming removed 0 bases from V and 5 bases from J, with 16 bases in between. Germline CDR1 reads SGDLS; CDR2 reads YYNGEE. The CDR3 runs to 16 residues. With 60 Vbeta and 13 Jbeta primers, the PCR was carried out. The assay was immunoSEQ multiplex PCR, and TCRdb's table has in-frame clones only and misses some. The sample yields 130,000 to 150,000 clones, around 81% seen once. Concerning this clone: Antigen: not known.

Sequencing was done on a sample of PBMCs. This chain uses TRBV9 with TRBJ2-3; the D gene is possibly TRBD1 (5 bases). This receptor was taken from a man aged 35 to 55 in good health and CMV-seropositive. The CDR3 nucleotides are TGTGCCAGCAGCGTAGAATCCGGACAAATGGGAGATACGCAGTATTTT. Its translation: CASSVESGQMGDTQYF.